This T cell receptor (beta chain) was captured in a study of early T cells in non-severe SARS-CoV-2 infection. Across the whole study: Sequencing input comprised bulk RNA from unsorted whole blood; chain pairing was not available.

Germline-derived CDR1 and CDR2 are SGHRS and YFSETQ. This CDR3 has 14 residues. With 2 bases removed from V and 3 bases from J, the gap between germline ends came to 12 bases. One entry per CDR3 protein results from TCRdb running MiXCR on the 5' RACE reads. The sample has about 64,000 distinct CDR3 sequences, just under 5% seen once. This clonotype was sampled from an adult who was a healthcare worker with PCR-confirmed SARS-CoV-2 infection or an uninfected control (not recorded which). The rearrangement links TRBV5-1 to TRBJ2-7; no definite D call. The sample comprised whole blood. The CDR3 protein is CASSLIVGYYEQYF. The CDR3 DNA reads TGCGCCAGCAGCTTAATCGTCGGATACTACGAGCAGTACTTC.